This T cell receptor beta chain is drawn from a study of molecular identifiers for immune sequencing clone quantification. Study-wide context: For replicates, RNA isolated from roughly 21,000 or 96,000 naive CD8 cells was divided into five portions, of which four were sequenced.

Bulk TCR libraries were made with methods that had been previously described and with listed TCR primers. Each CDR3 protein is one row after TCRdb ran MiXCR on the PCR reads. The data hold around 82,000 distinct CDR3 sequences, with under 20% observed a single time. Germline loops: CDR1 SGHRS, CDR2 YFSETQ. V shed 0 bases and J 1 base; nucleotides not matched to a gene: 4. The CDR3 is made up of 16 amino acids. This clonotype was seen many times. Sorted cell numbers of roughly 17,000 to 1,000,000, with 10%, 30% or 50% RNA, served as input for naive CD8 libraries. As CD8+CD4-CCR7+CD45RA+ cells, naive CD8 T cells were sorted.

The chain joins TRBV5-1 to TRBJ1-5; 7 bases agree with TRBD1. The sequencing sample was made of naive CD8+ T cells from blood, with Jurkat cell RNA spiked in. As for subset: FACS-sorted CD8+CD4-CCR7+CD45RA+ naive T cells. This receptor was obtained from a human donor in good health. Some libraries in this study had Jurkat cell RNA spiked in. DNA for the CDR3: TGCGCCAGCAGCTTGGGGACAGGAACGAGCAATCAGCCCCAGCATTTT. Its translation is CASSLGTGTSNQPQHF. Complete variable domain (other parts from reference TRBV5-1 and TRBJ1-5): KAGVTQTPRYLIKTRGQQVTLSCSPISGHRSVSWYQQTPGQGLQFLFEYFSETQRNKGNFPGRFSGRQFSNSRSEMNVSTLELGDSALYLCASSLGTGTSNQPQHFGDGTRLSIL.